This T cell receptor beta chain was documented in a study of PD-1 blockade in classical Hodgkin lymphoma. Patients all relapsed after autologous stem cell transplantation, and there was variation in brentuximab vedotin exposure. Magnetic negative selection purified CD4+ T cells from thawed PBMCs. The CDR3 runs to 15 residues. CDR1 and CDR2 from the germline V gene are MNHEY and SVGAGI. V shed 7 bases and J shed 3 bases, with 18 bases lying between them. The assay was immunoSEQ multiplex PCR, and TCRdb's table has in-frame clones only and misses some. This sample has fewer than 20,000 clones, with around four fifths found just once.

Here the sequenced sample was CD4+ T cells from blood, taken at baseline. The gene calls are TRBV6-5 and TRBJ2-5, with D perhaps given as TRBD1 or TRBD2 (6 bases each). This TCR derives from a human donor with classical Hodgkin lymphoma. CDR3 region: CASTPPGAGKETQYF. The CDR3 bases are TGTGCCAGCACTCCCCCGGGGGCCGGAAAAGAGACCCAGTACTTC.